This T cell receptor (beta chain) appears in the sequencing data of a study of blood T cell repertoires in COVID-19. Study in general: T cells, B-cell-depleted T cells, or PBMCs provided the cDNA or gDNA that served as material.

The germline gives CDR1 MDHEN, CDR2 SYDVKM. With 5 bases clipped from V and 0 bases from J, the junction kept 7 bases outside the gene matches. There are 15 residues in the CDR3. This clone was recorded only once. The assay was immunoSEQ multiplex PCR, and TCRdb's table has in-frame clones only and misses some. Among roughly 410,000 clones listed, roughly 86% were seen once. The sequence was obtained from a woman aged 60-75 years with COVID-19, enrolled during active disease. The sequencing sample was made of peripheral blood. This chain uses TRBV28 with TRBJ2-7; 7 positions match TRBD1. CDR3 residues: CASSPGTEDSYEQYF. In DNA form, the CDR3 reads TGTGCCAGCAGTCCAGGGACAGAAGACTCCTACGAGCAGTACTTC.